The T cell receptor beta chain described here comes from a study of a mutant IDH1 vaccine in newly diagnosed glioma. Study as a whole: Earlier treatment was radiotherapy, temozolomide, or both, with most getting both. Study-wide results and limits: Top peripheral T cell clonotype shifts appeared unrelated to pseudoprogression.

There are 15 residues in the CDR3. CDR1 SGHRS and CDR2 YFSETQ come from the germline V gene. Deletions cut 3 bases from V and 1 base from J, with 13 bases between. Clones were read by immunoSEQ multiplex PCR, and TCRdb kept only the in-frame ones, dropping some. Among tens of thousands of clones listed, around 80% were seen once. Time point defined: week 47, end of study. Every vaccine dose comprised 300 ug of mutant IDH1 20-mer peptide plus topical imiquimod. Diagnosis in the donors showed new WHO grade 3 or 4 astrocytomas that were IDH1-mutant and ATRX-lost. For this clone: The target antigen is unknown.

The starting material was PBMCs, obtained from a glioma patient whose treatment included an IDH1 peptide vaccine. The V and J genes are TRBV5-1 and TRBJ1-1; D is perhaps TRBD1 (6 bases). This clonotype was obtained from a woman in her forties with glioma. Some clones in this sample may be carry-over from other donors' samples. The CDR3 here is CASSSAGARNTEAFF. DNA of the CDR3: TGCGCCAGCAGCTCCGCAGGGGCAAGGAACACTGAAGCTTTCTTT.